This T cell receptor beta chain emerged from a study of T cell responses to AZD1222 COVID-19 vaccine. With respect to this clone: What it binds is unknown.

Study-wide findings and caveats: Rises in breadth and depth of Spike-specific TCRs came after two AZD1222 doses. Clonal diversity was possibly underestimated, and the donors were mostly white British, with more females. Per reports, nearly half of all spike-specific TCRs target regions that are unmutated in variants. Seropositive at baseline were only a handful of AZD1222 recipients.

The CDR3 covers 12 residues. The germline V gene encodes CDR1 SGHKS and CDR2 YYEKEE (reference sequence). The germline V and J ends were trimmed by 4 bases and 6 bases, with 10 bases remaining between them. Clones were sequenced by immunoSEQ multiplex PCR, and TCRdb holds only the in-frame ones, with some missing. Found here are under 200,000 clones, 91% of them singletons; the top ten hold around 2%. The source material was peripheral blood, sampled on day 0 of AZD1222 vaccination. This TCR came from an adult in good health. This chain links TRBV5-5 with TRBJ1-1, with D possibly TRBD1 on 5 matching bases. The CDR3 DNA reads TGTGCCAGCAGCGCCAGGGTACCTGAAGCTTTCTTT. Its protein product is CASSARVPEAFF.